This TCR beta chain was identified during a study of blood T cell repertoires in COVID-19. Germline V CDR1 and CDR2: LGHDT, YNNKEL (reference sequence). CDR3 length equals 16 residues. V trimming: 6 bases; J trimming: 4 bases; junction bases outside the gene matches: 5. Data came from immunoSEQ multiplex PCR; TCRdb stores just in-frame clones and leaves some out. The sample lists about 240,000 clones, roughly 91% occurring once. Sequenced: PBMCs or T cells enriched from blood (not recorded which). The chain recombines TRBV3-1 (or the pseudogene TRBV3-2) with TRBJ2-1, with 14 bases that match TRBD2. The TCR comes from a woman aged 25-40 years who had recovered from COVID-19. In nucleotides, the CDR3 is TGTGCCAGCAGTCGGGGACTAGCGGGAGAATACAATGAGCAGTTCTTC. Protein product: CASSRGLAGEYNEQFF.